This T cell receptor (beta chain) was identified in a study of cytomegalovirus exposure and HLA in healthy donors. Whole-study context: The 550 to 800 first-cohort repertoires and the 110 or so validation repertoires shared the same platform, a later analysis reported.

A note on this clone: Antigen: not known.

General study results and limits: There were around 160 TCR beta chains listed as cytomegalovirus-associated. The dataset shows that most TCR sequences were rare, while some public TCRs occurred in many donors.

V lost 4 bases and J lost 6, with 22 bases in between. The CDR3 is 16 residues long. CDR1 GTSNPN and CDR2 SVGIG come from the germline V gene (reference sequence). Sequencing used immunoSEQ multiplex PCR; TCRdb keeps in-frame clones, though not all of them. The sample holds 100,000 to 150,000 clones, roughly 90% seen once. The chain uses TRBV30 and TRBJ1-5; possible D gene TRBD1, 6 bases. Input material: PBMCs. The TCR sequence derives from a woman between 18 and 29 years old in good health and CMV-seronegative. CDR3 in DNA: TGTGCCTGGAATTTGGGGGCCACAGGGATCGGTCAGCCCCAGCATTTT. Its translation: CAWNLGATGIGQPQHF.